Listed below are T cell receptor beta chains from one sample, sequenced in a study of cytomegalovirus exposure and HLA in healthy donors. Profiling relied on immunoSEQ multiplex PCR, and the TCRdb table lists in-frame clones only, not all of them. The repertoire consists of around 120,000 clones, with 75% occurring once and the leading ten covering roughly 1.6%. The sequenced sample consisted of PBMCs. The receptor set was obtained from a young woman in good health and CMV-seronegative. The CDR3 runs from the conserved cysteine through the conserved F or W. The D gene is left open where the match is weak. A row's size may be missing; if present it is once, few, many or a size class.

j_call v_call clone_size d_call cdr3_aa cdr3_nt
TRBJ1-4 TRBV4-2 . . CASSHDSSTNEKLFF TGTGCCAGCAGCCACGACAGTTCAACTAATGAAAAACTGTTTTTT
TRBJ1-2 TRBV15 . TRBD1 CATSITTYRTGDFYTF TGTGCCACCAGCATCACCACCTATAGGACAGGGGACTTCTACACCTTC
TRBJ2-5 TRBV7-9 . . CASSLGAYQETQYF TGTGCCAGCAGCTTAGGGGCATACCAAGAGACCCAGTACTTC
TRBJ2-2 TRBV28 . TRBD2 CASSFPGLAANTGELFF TGTGCCAGCAGTTTCCCCGGACTAGCTGCGAACACCGGGGAGCTGTTTTTT
TRBJ1-2 TRBV18 . . CASSPPPGMDSYGYTF TGTGCCAGCTCACCACCGCCGGGGATGGACAGCTATGGCTACACCTTC
TRBJ1-4 TRBV9 few TRBD1 CASSVAGTGHEKLFF TGTGCCAGCAGCGTAGCTGGGACAGGGCATGAAAAACTGTTTTTT
TRBJ1-5 TRBV10-2 few TRBD1 CASKTGISNQPQHF TGCGCCAGCAAGACAGGGATTAGCAATCAGCCCCAGCATTTT
TRBJ1-2 TRBV11-2 . . CASSSPQGYGYTF TGTGCCAGCAGCTCCCCACAGGGCTATGGCTACACCTTC
TRBJ1-2 TRBV5-4 . . CASSLDSYGYTF TGTGCCAGCAGCTTGGACTCCTATGGCTACACCTTC
TRBJ2-7 TRBV30 few . CAWRIQSEAYEQYF TGTGCCTGGAGAATCCAATCAGAGGCCTACGAGCAGTACTTC
TRBJ1-1 TRBV6-6 . TRBD1 CASSYRDRGNTEAFF TGTGCCAGCAGTTACCGGGACAGGGGGAACACTGAAGCTTTCTTT
TRBJ2-1 TRBV14 once . CASSPEIHNEQFF TGTGCCAGCAGCCCCGAGATCCACAATGAGCAGTTCTTC
TRBJ1-6 TRBV5-1 few . CASSLGQLSSYNSPLHF TGCGCCAGCAGCCTAGGACAGTTAAGCTCCTATAATTCACCCCTCCACTTT
TRBJ1-1 TRBV10-3 . . CATRGLNTEAFF TGTGCCACCCGGGGGTTAAACACTGAAGCTTTCTTT
TRBJ2-1 TRBV30 . TRBD2 CAWSVLAGGYNEQFF TGTGCCTGGAGTGTACTAGCGGGGGGGTACAATGAGCAGTTCTTC
TRBJ1-5 TRBV18 . TRBD1 CASSLDRDQPQHF TGTGCCAGCTCACTCGACAGGGATCAGCCCCAGCATTTT
TRBJ2-5 TRBV9 . . CASSVGDQETQYF TGTGCCAGCAGCGTCGGGGATCAAGAGACCCAGTACTTC
TRBJ1-1 TRBV5-1 . . CASSSTRTRGTEAFF TGCGCCAGCAGCTCGACGAGGACGCGGGGAACTGAAGCTTTCTTT
TRBJ1-6 TRBV27 . TRBD1 CASSQDRGNNSPLHF TGTGCCAGCAGCCAAGACAGGGGAAATAATTCACCCCTCCACTTT
TRBJ1-1 TRBV30 . TRBD1 CAWSVRGWGTEALNTEAFF TGTGCCTGGAGTGTACGGGGATGGGGGACAGAAGCCTTGAACACTGAAGCTTTCTTT
TRBJ1-4 TRBV5-6 . . CASSLGTSEKLFF TGTGCCAGCAGCTTAGGGACATCCGAAAAACTGTTTTTT
TRBJ2-7 TRBV5-1 . . CASSFGQLPEQYF TGCGCCAGCAGCTTCGGACAGCTCCCCGAGCAGTACTTC
TRBJ1-1 TRBV2 . TRBD1 CASRGQGGRDTEAFF TGTGCCAGCAGGGGACAGGGAGGAAGAGACACTGAAGCTTTCTTT
TRBJ1-1 TRBV19 few . CASSLEDRSRAFF TGTGCCAGTAGCCTAGAGGACAGATCCAGGGCTTTCTTT
TRBJ1-1 TRBV18 . . CASSLSPGTANTEAFF TGTGCCAGCTCACTGAGCCCCGGGACTGCGAACACTGAAGCTTTCTTT
TRBJ2-7 TRBV5-1 . . CASSLRPGSSEQYF TGCGCCAGCAGCCTCCGCCCGGGGTCCAGCGAGCAGTACTTC
TRBJ1-4 TRBV5-1 . . CASSLFSGDEKLFF TGCGCCAGCAGCTTGTTTTCAGGGGATGAAAAACTGTTTTTT
TRBJ1-5 TRBV28 . . CASSFRQVQHF TGTGCCAGCAGTTTTCGACAGGTCCAGCATTTT
TRBJ1-6 TRBV6-9 . . CASRAQGMWGSPLHF TGTGCCAGCCGAGCCCAGGGGATGTGGGGTTCACCCCTCCACTTT
TRBJ1-1 TRBV28 . . CASSAGLPNTEAFF TGTGCCAGCAGTGCGGGACTTCCGAACACTGAAGCTTTCTTT
TRBJ2-7 TRBV5-6 . . CASSLAGRPAGEQYF TGTGCCAGCAGCTTGGCCGGCAGACCGGCGGGCGAGCAGTACTTC
TRBJ2-1 TRBV4-2 . . CASSQEGGFKSNEQFF TGTGCCAGCAGCCAAGAAGGAGGGTTTAAGAGCAATGAGCAGTTCTTC
TRBJ1-2 TRBV30 . TRBD1 CAWSRQGTEGYTF TGTGCCTGGAGCCGACAGGGGACAGAGGGCTACACCTTC